These 20 T cell receptor beta chains were all obtained from the same sample, sequenced in a study of T cell responses to AZD1222 COVID-19 vaccine listed by TCRdb under 2021. Libraries were made using the immunoSEQ multiplex PCR assay. TCRdb re-hosts the immuneACCESS table, in-frame sequences only. Its copies lack some clones; in the studies checked, an unresolved V gene accounts for under half of them, and the cause for the rest is not known. Across this sample there are around 120,000 clones, with around nine tenths seen only once. Of the sample, 1% to 1.5% is held by the ten largest clones. What the time point label conveys for this sample: baseline before first vaccination. The material sequenced was peripheral blood, taken on day 0 of AZD1222 vaccination. The receptors originated from an adult in good health.

The chain is built from TRBV27 and TRBJ2-5; a weak D match, TRBD2 (7 bases). The V end was cut by 5 bases, the J end by 5 bases, with 18 bases between. This CDR3 spans 15 amino acids. Germline V gene sequence: CDR1 MNHEY, CDR2 SMNVEV (reference sequence). Written as DNA, the CDR3 is TGTGCCAGCAGTCCGGGCACAGGGAGGGGGGAGACCCAGTACTTC. Translation gives CASSPGTGRGETQYF.

Only a few counts were recorded for this clone. The chain joins TRBV7-7 to TRBJ2-3; the match to TRBD2 covers 11 bases. With V trimmed by 1 base and J by 0 bases, 12 bases remained unmatched. CDR1 SSHAT and CDR2 FNYEAQ come from the germline V gene (reference sequence). The CDR3 contains 20 residues. This chain's CDR3 is CASSLEALAGGKGSTDTQYF. The DNA of the CDR3 is TGTGCCAGCAGCTTAGAGGCGTTAGCGGGGGGGAAGGGGAGCACAGATACGCAGTATTTT.

For the CDR3, the DNA is TGTGCCACATACTTCGCGAACACCGGGGAGCTGTTTTTT. It yields the protein CATYFANTGELFF. The gene calls are TRBV19 and TRBJ2-2; no clear D gene. The CDR3 sequence is 13 residues long. V was shortened by 10 bases and J by 0 bases, with 9 bases between the two germline ends. Germline V gene sequence: CDR1 LNHDA, CDR2 SQIVND (reference sequence).

The rearrangement links TRBV6-7 to TRBJ1-1; D unclear. TRBV6-7 is annotated as an ORF whose role is uncertain. The V gene lost 6 bases and the J gene lost 6 bases, with 17 bases spanning the gap. The CDR3 is 14 residues long. The CDR3 is CASRKAHLQAEAFF. The CDR3 region has the DNA TGTGCCAGCAGAAAGGCGCATTTACAAGCTGAAGCTTTCTTT.

V usage is TRBV2 and J usage is TRBJ1-4; 7 nucleotides line up with TRBD1. The junction had 9 bases not matched to a gene; V was cut back by 4 bases and J by 7 bases. Germline CDR1 SNHLY, CDR2 FYNNEI. CDR3 size: 15 residues. CDR3 nucleotide sequence: TGTGCCAGCAGTGCCCTGGGACAGATGAGTGAAAAACTGTTTTTT. Encoded protein: CASSALGQMSEKLFF. Looking up the rest from reference TRBV2 and TRBJ1-4 gives the full variable domain: EPEVTQTPSHQVTQMGQEVILRCVPISNHLYFYWYRQILGQKVEFLVSFYNNEISEKSEIFDDQFSVERPDGSNFTLKIRSTKLEDSAMYFCASSALGQMSEKLFFGSGTQLSVL.

J is TRBJ2-2 and V is TRBV19; TRBD1 aligns across 9 bases. V lost 9 bases to trimming and J lost 2 bases; unmatched junction nucleotides: 4. The germline CDR1 and CDR2 sequences are LNHDA and SQIVND (reference sequence). The CDR3 totals 14 residues. The CDR3 sequence is CASRQGDNTGELFF. CDR3 sequence (DNA): TGTGCCAGCCGACAGGGGGACAACACCGGGGAGCTGTTTTTT.

The J gene is TRBJ1-5, the V gene TRBV12-3 or TRBV12-4; D uncertain. V was shortened by 3 bases and J by 1 base, with 4 bases between the two germline ends. The CDR3 length is 13 residues. CDR3 nucleotides: TGTGCCAGCAGTTTTAGGAGCAATCAGCCCCAGCATTTT. Its protein product is CASSFRSNQPQHF.

The genes are TRBV29-1 and TRBJ1-4; D is undetermined. V lost 0 bases and J lost 12, with 11 bases in between. Germline values: CDR1 SQVTM, CDR2 ANQGSEA. This CDR3 has 12 residues. The CDR3 reads CSVEDPRAELFF. CDR3 nucleotide sequence: TGCAGCGTTGAAGATCCTCGGGCCGAACTGTTTTTT.

The chain couples TRBV4-2 to TRBJ2-1, with D maybe TRBD2 (7 bases). Germline values: CDR1 LGHNA, CDR2 YNFKEQ. The CDR3 is 17 amino acids. The V end was cut by 1 base, the J end by 9 bases, with 22 bases between. The CDR3 DNA reads as TGTGCCAGCAGCCAAGCGGAGGCGGGGGCGACTCTCGGTGAGCAGTTCTTC. Its translation is CASSQAEAGATLGEQFF.

The chain has TRBV7-7 and TRBJ2-5; 7 bases match TRBD2. The CDR3 sequence is 12 residues long. Germline V gives CDR1 SSHAT, CDR2 FNYEAQ (reference sequence). V was pared by 6 bases and J by 7 bases, with 5 bases of the junction left unmatched. The CDR3 DNA sequence: TGTGCCAGCAGTTCACCGGGGGGGACCCAGTACTTC. Amino acid sequence: CASSSPGGTQYF.

This clone was found a few times. CDR3 DNA sequence: TGTGCCAGCAGCTTAGTACTAGCGGGGGGGACCGAGCAGTACTTC. As protein: CASSLVLAGGTEQYF. The gene calls are TRBV11-2 and TRBJ2-7, with TRBD2 matching over 13 bases. After removal of 1 base from V and 6 bases from J, the junction contained 3 bases not matched to a gene. This CDR3 contains 15 residues. Germline V gene data show CDR1 as SGHAT and CDR2 as FQNNGV.

The chain employs TRBV7-9 and TRBJ2-5; D tentatively fits TRBD1 or TRBD2 (5 bases each). Trimming shortened V by 2 bases and J by 2 bases, and 9 bases separated the two germline ends. The germline gives CDR1 SEHNR, CDR2 FQNEAQ (reference sequence). This CDR3 contains 14 residues. DNA for the CDR3: TGTGCCAGCAGCTTATTCGAGGGGCAAGAGACCCAGTACTTC. Amino acid sequence: CASSLFEGQETQYF.

This chain links TRBV18 with TRBJ1-3, with 7 bases identical to TRBD1. Germline V gene lookup returns CDR1 KGHSH and CDR2 LQKENI. Trimming cost V 3 bases and J 2 bases; bases outside gene matches: 4. This CDR3 spans 15 amino acids. The DNA of the CDR3 is TGTGCCAGCTCACCGGTCAGGGGGACTGGAAACACCATATATTTT. The encoded protein is CASSPVRGTGNTIYF. Full variable domain (rest looked up from reference TRBV18 and TRBJ1-3): NAGVMQNPRHLVRRRGQEARLRCSPMKGHSHVYWYRQLPEEGLKFMVYLQKENIIDESGMPKERFSAEFPKEGPSILRIQQVVRGDSAAYFCASSPVRGTGNTIYFGEGSWLTVV.

J is TRBJ1-2 and V is TRBV6-1; D not resolved. The ends were cut back, 1 base at V and 2 bases at J, with 14 bases in the middle. Germline V lookup: CDR1 MNHNS, CDR2 SASEGT. The CDR3 spans 16 residues. The CDR3 DNA reads TGTGCCAGCAGTGAAGTACCCCGTAGGGAAAACTATGGCTACACCTTC. This codes for CASSEVPRRENYGYTF.

This chain connects TRBV29-1 to TRBJ1-2; D unresolved. Germline CDR1 SQVTM, CDR2 ANQGSEA. V was trimmed by 7 bases and J by 3 bases, leaving 3 bases between them. There are 9 residues in the CDR3. Here the CDR3 reads CSGDYGYTF. CDR3 DNA: TGCAGCGGCGACTATGGCTACACCTTC.

The J gene is TRBJ2-3, the V gene TRBV5-6; no clear D. Germline V gene lookup returns CDR1 SGHDT and CDR2 YYEEEE. This CDR3 has 15 amino acids. Trimming shortened V by 0 bases and J by 6 bases, and 14 bases separated the two germline ends. CDR3 sequence (DNA): TGTGCCAGCAGCTTGGGGACGTCGAACGCGGATACGCAGTATTTT. Protein product: CASSLGTSNADTQYF.

J is TRBJ1-4 and V is TRBV19; tentative D call: TRBD1 (5 bases). V gave up 7 bases and J gave up 3 bases, with 18 bases separating them. The germline V gene encodes CDR1 LNHDA and CDR2 SQIVND (reference sequence). CDR3 size: 16 residues. The CDR3 sequence: CASIPSDGGPNEKLFF. CDR3 coding DNA: TGTGCCAGTATCCCATCGGACGGGGGACCTAATGAAAAACTGTTTTTT.

To note about this clone: Other DNA variants within this sample encode the same CDR3. The chain joins TRBV5-1 to TRBJ1-2, with D possibly TRBD1 on 6 matching bases. V was shortened by 2 bases and J by 2 bases, with 10 bases between the two germline ends. The CDR3 has 14 amino acids. The germline CDR1 and CDR2 sequences are SGHRS and YFSETQ. For the CDR3, the DNA is TGCGCCAGCAGCTTACTGACAGGAAACTATGGCTACACCTTC. It encodes CASSLLTGNYGYTF.

The rearrangement uses TRBV5-1 and TRBJ2-7; 8 bases map to TRBD2. This CDR3 is built from 14 residues. Per germline, CDR1 SGHRS and CDR2 YFSETQ. V was clipped by 0 bases and J by 5 bases; unmatched bases: 4. Written as DNA, the CDR3 is TGCGCCAGCAGCTTGGAGCGGGGGTTCAACGAGCAGTACTTC. The encoded protein is CASSLERGFNEQYF.

This clone is a singleton in its sample. This sequence joins TRBV6-5 and TRBJ2-5; D might be TRBD2 (6 bases). The V and J ends lost 0 bases and 7 bases respectively, with 12 bases between them. The CDR3 extends over 14 amino acids. CDR1 and CDR2 (germline): MNHEY, SVGAGI. The CDR3 reads CASSYSGRRGTQYF. The CDR3 DNA is TGTGCCAGCAGTTACTCCGGGCGGCGGGGGACCCAGTACTTC.